This TCR beta chain is drawn from a study of monozygotic twins with inflammatory bowel disease. Comment on this clonotype: Its antigen is not identified.

Study-level points and caveats: Patients received differing immunosuppressive treatments, which may have added variability to their repertoires.

Every TCR library consumed roughly 3,500 ng of total RNA. Eight separate reactions per sample served to make cDNA. Following a re-call of the 5' RACE reads, TCRdb has one entry per CDR3 protein and lacks DNA. The listing contains approximately 200,000 distinct CDR3 sequences. The CDR3 has 13 amino acids. Per germline, CDR1 SGHRS and CDR2 YFSETQ. This TCR derives from a human donor with ulcerative colitis or Crohn's disease, or a healthy co-twin of an affected twin (not recorded which). The J gene is TRBJ2-5, the V gene TRBV5-1; TCRdb outputs TRBD2, but without DNA this stays unchecked. Sequenced sample: blood. The CDR3 region is CASSPTSLETQYF.